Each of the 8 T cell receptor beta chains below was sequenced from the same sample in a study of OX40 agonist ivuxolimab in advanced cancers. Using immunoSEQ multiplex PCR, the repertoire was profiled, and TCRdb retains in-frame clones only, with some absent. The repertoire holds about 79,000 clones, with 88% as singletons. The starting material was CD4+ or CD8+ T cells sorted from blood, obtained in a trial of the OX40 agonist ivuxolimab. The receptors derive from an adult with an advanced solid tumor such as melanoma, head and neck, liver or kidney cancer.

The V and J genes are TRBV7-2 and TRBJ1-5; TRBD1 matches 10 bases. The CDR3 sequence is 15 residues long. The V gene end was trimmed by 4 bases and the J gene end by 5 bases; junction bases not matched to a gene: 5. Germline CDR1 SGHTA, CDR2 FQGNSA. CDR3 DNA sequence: TGTGCCAGCAGCTGGACCGGGACAGGGGATCAGCCCCAGCATTTT. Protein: CASSWTGTGDQPQHF.

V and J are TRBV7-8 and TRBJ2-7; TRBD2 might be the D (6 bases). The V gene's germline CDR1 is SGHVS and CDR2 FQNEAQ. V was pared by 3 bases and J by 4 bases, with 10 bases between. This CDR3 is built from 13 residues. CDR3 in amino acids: CASSFPSVYEQYF. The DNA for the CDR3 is TGTGCCAGCAGCTTTCCTAGCGTTTACGAGCAGTACTTC.

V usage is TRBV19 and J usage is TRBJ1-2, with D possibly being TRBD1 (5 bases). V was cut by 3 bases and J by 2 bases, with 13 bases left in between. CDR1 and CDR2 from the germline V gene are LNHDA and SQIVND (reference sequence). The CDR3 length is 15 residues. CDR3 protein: CASSMVRGGNYGYTF. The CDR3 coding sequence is TGTGCCAGTAGTATGGTCCGGGGCGGGAACTATGGCTACACCTTC.

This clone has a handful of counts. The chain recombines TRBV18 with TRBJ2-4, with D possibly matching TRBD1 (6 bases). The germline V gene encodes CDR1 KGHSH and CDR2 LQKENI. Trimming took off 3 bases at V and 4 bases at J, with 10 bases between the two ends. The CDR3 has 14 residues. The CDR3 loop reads CASSPDSSKNIQYF. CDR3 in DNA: TGTGCCAGCTCACCGGACAGCTCAAAAAACATTCAGTACTTC. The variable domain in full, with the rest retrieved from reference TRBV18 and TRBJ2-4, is NAGVMQNPRHLVRRRGQEARLRCSPMKGHSHVYWYRQLPEEGLKFMVYLQKENIIDESGMPKERFSAEFPKEGPSILRIQQVVRGDSAAYFCASSPDSSKNIQYFGAGTRLSVL.

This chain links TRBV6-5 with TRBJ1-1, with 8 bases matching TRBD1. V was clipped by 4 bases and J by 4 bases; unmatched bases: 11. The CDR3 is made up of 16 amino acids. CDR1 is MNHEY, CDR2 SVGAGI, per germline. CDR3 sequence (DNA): TGTGCCAGCAGTTGGGCCGGACAGGGAGGTCGCACTGAAGCTTTCTTT. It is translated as CASSWAGQGGRTEAFF.

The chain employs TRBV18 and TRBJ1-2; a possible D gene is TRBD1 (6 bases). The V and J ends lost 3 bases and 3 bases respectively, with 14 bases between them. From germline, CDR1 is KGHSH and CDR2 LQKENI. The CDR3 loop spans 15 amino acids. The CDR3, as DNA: TGTGCCAGCTCACCCTCCGGGGGCCGGGACTATGGCTACACCTTC. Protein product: CASSPSGGRDYGYTF.

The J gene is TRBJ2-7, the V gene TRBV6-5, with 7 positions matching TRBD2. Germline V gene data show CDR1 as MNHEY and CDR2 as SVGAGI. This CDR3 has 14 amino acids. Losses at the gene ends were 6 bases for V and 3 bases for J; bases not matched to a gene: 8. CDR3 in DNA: TGTGCCAGCAGCCGCGGACTAGGTTACTACGAGCAGTACTTC. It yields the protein CASSRGLGYYEQYF.

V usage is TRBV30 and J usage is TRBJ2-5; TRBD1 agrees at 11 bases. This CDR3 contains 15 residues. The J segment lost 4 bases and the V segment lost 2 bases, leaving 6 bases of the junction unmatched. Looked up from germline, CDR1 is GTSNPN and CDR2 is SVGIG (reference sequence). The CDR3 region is CAWSLDRGRGETQYF. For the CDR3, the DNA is TGTGCCTGGAGTCTGGACAGGGGGCGCGGAGAGACCCAGTACTTC.